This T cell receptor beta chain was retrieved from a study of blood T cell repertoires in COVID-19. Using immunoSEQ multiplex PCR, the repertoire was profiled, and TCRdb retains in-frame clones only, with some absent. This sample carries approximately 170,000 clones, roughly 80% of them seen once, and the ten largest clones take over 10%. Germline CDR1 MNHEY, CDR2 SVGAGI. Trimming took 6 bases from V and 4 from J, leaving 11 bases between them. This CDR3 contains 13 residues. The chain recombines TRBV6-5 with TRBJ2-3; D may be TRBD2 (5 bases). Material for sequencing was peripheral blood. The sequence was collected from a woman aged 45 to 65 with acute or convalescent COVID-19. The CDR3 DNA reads TGTGCCAGCAGCCGGGGATTTTCAGATACGCAGTATTTT. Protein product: CASSRGFSDTQYF.